This T cell receptor (beta chain) was captured in a study of T cell responses to AZD1222 COVID-19 vaccine. About the research overall: Analysis merged second doses at about 4 or about 12 weeks. Findings and caveats of the study: There were mostly white British donors and more females than males, and clonal diversity was possibly underestimated. Regions 160-218 and 743-854 dominated among vaccine-associated CD4 TCRs spanning spike. Reports say nearly half of spike-specific TCRs go after unmutated variant regions.

The method was immunoSEQ multiplex PCR; TCRdb's version includes in-frame clones alone and lacks a portion of them. Of 68,000 or so clones in the sample, about three quarters were seen once. Germline V gene lookup returns CDR1 SGHNT and CDR2 YYREEE (reference sequence). Trimming cost V 2 bases and J 8 bases, with 13 bases left between them. The CDR3 contains 13 residues. Turning to this clone: As yet, its antigen is unknown.

Specimen: peripheral blood, collected on day 0 of AZD1222 vaccination. The TCR was taken from an adult in good health. V usage is TRBV5-4 and J usage is TRBJ1-2; D perhaps matches TRBD1 (5 bases). CDR3 DNA: TGTGCCAGCAGCTTCCTAGGGGCGGGAGGCTACACCTTC. Amino acids: CASSFLGAGGYTF.